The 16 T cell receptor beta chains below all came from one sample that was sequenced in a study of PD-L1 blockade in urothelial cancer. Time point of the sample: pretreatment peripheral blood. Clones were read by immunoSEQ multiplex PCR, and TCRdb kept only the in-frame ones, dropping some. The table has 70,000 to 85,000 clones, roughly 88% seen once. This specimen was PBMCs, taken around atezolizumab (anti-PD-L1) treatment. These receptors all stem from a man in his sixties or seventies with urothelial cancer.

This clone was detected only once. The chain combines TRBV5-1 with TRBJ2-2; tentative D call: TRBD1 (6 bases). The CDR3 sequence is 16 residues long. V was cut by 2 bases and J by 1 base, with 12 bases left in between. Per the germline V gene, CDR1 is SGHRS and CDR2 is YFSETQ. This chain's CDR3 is CASSLGGTGNTGELFF. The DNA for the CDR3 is TGCGCCAGCAGCTTAGGGGGAACAGGGAACACCGGGGAGCTGTTTTTT.

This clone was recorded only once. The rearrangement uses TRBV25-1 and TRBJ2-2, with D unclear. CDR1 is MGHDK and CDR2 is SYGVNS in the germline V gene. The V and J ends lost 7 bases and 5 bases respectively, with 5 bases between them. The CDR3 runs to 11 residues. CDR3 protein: CASTDTGELFF. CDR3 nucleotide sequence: TGTGCCAGCACAGATACCGGGGAGCTGTTTTTT.

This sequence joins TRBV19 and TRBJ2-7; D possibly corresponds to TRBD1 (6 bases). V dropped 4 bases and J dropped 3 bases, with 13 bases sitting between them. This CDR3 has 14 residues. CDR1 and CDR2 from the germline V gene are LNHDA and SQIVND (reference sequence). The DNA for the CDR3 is TGTGCCAGTAGTACACCCGGGACACGCTACGAGCAGTACTTC. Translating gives CASSTPGTRYEQYF.

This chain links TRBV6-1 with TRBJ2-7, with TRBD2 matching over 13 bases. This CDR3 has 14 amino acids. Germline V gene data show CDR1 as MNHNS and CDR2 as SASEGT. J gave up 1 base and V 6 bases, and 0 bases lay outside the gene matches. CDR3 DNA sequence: TGTGCCAGCAGGGGACTAGCGGGATCCTACGAGCAGTACTTC. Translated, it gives CASRGLAGSYEQYF.

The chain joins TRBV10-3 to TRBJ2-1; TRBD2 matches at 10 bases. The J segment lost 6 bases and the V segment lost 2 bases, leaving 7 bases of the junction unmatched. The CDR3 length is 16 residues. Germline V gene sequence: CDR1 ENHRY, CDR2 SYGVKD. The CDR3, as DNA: TGTGCCATCAGTGAGCTAGCGGGAGTGGCTGGCAATGAGCAGTTCTTC. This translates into CAISELAGVAGNEQFF.

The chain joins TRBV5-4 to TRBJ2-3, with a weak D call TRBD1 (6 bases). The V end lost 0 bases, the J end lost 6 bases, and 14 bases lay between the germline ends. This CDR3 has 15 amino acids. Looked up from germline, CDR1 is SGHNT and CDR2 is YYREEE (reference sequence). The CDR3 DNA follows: TGTGCCAGCAGCTTGGGGACCCACACAGGGGATACGCAGTATTTT. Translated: CASSLGTHTGDTQYF.

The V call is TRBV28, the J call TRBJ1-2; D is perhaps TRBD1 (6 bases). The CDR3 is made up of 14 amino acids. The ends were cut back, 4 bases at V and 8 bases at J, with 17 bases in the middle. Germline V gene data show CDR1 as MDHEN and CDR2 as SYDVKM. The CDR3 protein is CASSYPTQGQGYTF. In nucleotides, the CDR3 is TGTGCCAGCAGTTACCCAACACAGGGTCAAGGCTACACCTTC.

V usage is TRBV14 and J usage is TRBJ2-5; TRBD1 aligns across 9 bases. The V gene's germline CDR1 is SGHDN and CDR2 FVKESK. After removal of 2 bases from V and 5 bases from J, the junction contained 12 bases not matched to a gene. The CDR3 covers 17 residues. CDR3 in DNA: TGTGCCAGCAGCCAACGACAGGGGACAGGGCTCGGGGAGACCCAGTACTTC. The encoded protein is CASSQRQGTGLGETQYF.

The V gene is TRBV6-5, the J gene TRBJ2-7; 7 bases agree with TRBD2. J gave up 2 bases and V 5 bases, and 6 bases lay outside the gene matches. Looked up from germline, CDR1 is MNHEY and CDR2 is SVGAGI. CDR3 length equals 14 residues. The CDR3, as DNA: TGTGCCAGCAGTAACGGCCGGGGGGCCTACGAGCAGTACTTC. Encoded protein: CASSNGRGAYEQYF.

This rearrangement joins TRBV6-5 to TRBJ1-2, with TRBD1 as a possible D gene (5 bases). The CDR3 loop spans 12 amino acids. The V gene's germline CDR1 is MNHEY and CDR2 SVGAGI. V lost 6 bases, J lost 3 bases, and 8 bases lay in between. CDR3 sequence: CASSQGHYGYTF. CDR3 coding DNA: TGTGCCAGCAGCCAGGGTCACTATGGCTACACCTTC.

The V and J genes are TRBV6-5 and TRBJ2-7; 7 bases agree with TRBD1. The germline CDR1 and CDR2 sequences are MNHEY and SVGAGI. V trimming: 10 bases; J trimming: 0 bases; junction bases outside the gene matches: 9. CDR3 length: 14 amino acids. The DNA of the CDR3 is TGTGCCACCGCGCCGGGACAGAGCTCCTACGAGCAGTACTTC. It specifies CATAPGQSSYEQYF.

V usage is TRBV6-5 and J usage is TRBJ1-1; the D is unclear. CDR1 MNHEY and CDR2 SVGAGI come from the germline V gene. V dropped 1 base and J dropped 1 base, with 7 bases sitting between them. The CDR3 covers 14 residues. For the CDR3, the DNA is TGTGCCAGCAGTTACTTCGGGAGGAACACTGAAGCTTTCTTT. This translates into CASSYFGRNTEAFF.

The CDR3 bases are TGTGCCAGCAGAACCGGGCCCAGGGACGAGCAGTACTTC. Encoded protein: CASRTGPRDEQYF. The chain carries TRBV6-5 and TRBJ2-7; D possibly corresponds to TRBD1 (5 bases). CDR1 and CDR2 from the germline V gene are MNHEY and SVGAGI. Trimming took 6 bases from V and 5 from J, leaving 14 bases between them. The CDR3 has 13 residues.

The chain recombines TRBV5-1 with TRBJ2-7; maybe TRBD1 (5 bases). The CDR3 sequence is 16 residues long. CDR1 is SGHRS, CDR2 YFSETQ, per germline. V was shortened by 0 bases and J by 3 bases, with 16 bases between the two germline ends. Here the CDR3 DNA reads TGCGCCAGCAGCTTGGAAGGGGCCACGGGTAACTACGAGCAGTACTTC. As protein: CASSLEGATGNYEQYF.

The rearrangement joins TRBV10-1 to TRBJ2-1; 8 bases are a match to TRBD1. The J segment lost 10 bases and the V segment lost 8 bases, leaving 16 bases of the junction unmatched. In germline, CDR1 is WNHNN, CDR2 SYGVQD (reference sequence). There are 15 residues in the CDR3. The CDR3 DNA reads TGCGCCAGCTCATCCCCTGGACAGGGTAGGTGGGAGCAGTTCTTC. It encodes CASSSPGQGRWEQFF.

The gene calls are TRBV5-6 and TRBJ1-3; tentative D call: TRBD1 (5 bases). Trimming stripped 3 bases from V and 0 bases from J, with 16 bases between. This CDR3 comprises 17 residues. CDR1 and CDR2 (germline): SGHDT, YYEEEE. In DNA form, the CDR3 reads TGTGCCAGCAGCTCCGAAAGACAGCGCTACTCTGGAAACACCATATATTTT. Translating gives CASSSERQRYSGNTIYF.